This T cell receptor (beta chain) emerged from a study of shared clonotypes between healthy human individuals. The germline V and J ends were trimmed by 5 bases and 3 bases, with 10 bases remaining between them. The CDR3 is 13 residues long. Germline assignment: CDR1 MNHEY and CDR2 SVGAGI. Study conclusions and caveats: In several donors, around 4.5% of naive CD4 clonotypes appeared in common. Estimated richness values were generally larger in naive subsets than in memory subsets. Rarefaction gave evidence that sorted-subset sequencing remained incomplete despite large depth.

Concerning this clone itself: The antigen remains undetermined.

Here immunoSEQ multiplex PCR was the method, and the copy in TCRdb shows in-frame clones only, minus some. The data hold about 2.5 million clones, with approximately 90% observed a single time. The chain has TRBV6-5 and TRBJ1-1; D uncertain. The sequence was obtained from a man aged 18 to 29 in good health. Some clones in this sample may be carry-over from other donors' samples. Sequences were obtained from naive CD4+ T cells from PBMCs. The subset: CD45RA+ positively selected. CDR3 DNA sequence: TGTGCCAGCAGTCTTGGGTGGGACACTGAAGCTTTCTTT. It yields the protein CASSLGWDTEAFF.